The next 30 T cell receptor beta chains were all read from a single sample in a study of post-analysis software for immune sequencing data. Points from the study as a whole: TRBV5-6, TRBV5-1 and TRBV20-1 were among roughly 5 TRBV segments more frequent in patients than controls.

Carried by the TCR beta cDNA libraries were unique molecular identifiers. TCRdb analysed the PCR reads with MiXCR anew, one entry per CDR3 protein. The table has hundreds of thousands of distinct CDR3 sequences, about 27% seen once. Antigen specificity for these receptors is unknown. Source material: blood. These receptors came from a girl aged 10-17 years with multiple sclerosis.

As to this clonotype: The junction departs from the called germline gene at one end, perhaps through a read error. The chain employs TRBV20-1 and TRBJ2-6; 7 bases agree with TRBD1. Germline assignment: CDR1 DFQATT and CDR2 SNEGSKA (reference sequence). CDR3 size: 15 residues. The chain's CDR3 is CSARDRLAGTNVLTF. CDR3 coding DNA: TGCAGTGCTAGGGACAGGCTGGCTGGGACCAACGTCCTGACTTTC.

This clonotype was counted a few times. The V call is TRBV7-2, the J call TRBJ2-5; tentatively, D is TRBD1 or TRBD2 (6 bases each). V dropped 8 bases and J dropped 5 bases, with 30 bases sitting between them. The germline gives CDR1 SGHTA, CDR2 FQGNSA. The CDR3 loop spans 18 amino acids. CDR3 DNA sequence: TGTGCCAGCGCGGAGCGGGTGCTTGGGGACATCCCCCCCGAGACCCAGTACTTC. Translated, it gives CASAERVLGDIPPETQYF.

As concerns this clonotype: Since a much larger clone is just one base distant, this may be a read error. CDR3 DNA: TGTGCCACCAGTCGCCGGGGCTTACATACACAAGAGACCCAGTACTTC. Protein product: CATSRRGLHTQETQYF. The chain recombines TRBV24-1 with TRBJ2-5, with D perhaps assigned TRBD1 or TRBD2 (5 bases each). This CDR3 region has 16 residues. Germline V gene data show CDR1 as KGHDR and CDR2 as SFDVKD. V lost 6 bases and J lost 2, with 18 bases in between.

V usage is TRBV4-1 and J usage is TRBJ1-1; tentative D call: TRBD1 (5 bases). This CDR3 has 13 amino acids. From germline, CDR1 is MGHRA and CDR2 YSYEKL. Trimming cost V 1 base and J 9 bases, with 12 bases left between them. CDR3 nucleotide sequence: TGCGCCAGCAGCCAAGCACTGGGGCATAAAGCTTTCTTT. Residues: CASSQALGHKAFF.

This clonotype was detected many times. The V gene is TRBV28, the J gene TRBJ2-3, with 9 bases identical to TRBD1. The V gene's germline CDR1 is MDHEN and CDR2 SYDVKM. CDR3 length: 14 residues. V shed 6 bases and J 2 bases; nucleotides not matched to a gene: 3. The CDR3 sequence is CASSRDRATDTQYF. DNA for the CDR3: TGTGCCAGCAGCCGGGACAGGGCCACAGATACGCAGTATTTT.

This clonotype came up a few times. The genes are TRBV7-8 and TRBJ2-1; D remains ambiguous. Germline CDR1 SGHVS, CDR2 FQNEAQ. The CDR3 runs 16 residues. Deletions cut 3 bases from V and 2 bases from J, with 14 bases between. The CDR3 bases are TGTGCCAGCAGCTTGGCGGCACTATACACCTACAATGAGCAGTTCTTC. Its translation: CASSLAALYTYNEQFF.

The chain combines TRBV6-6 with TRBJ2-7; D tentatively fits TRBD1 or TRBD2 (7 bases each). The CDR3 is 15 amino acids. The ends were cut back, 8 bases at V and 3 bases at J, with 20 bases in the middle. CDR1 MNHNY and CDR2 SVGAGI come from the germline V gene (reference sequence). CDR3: CASWLRQGGDYEQYF. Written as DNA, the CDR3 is TGTGCCAGCTGGTTGCGACAGGGAGGGGACTACGAGCAGTACTTC.

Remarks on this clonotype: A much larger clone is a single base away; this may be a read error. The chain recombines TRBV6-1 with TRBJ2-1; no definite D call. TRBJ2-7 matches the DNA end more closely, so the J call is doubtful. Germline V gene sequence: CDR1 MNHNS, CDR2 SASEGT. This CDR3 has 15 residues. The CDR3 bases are TGTGCCAGCAGTCGAGACGGTAGCTCCTACAATGAGCAGTACTTC. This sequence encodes CASSRDGSSYNEQYF.

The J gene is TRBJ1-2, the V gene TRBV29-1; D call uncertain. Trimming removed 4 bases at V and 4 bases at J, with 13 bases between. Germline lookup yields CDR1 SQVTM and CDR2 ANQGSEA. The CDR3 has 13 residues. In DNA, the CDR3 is TGCAGCGTTGTGGAGGGATTTAGCTATGGCTACACCTTC. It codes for CSVVEGFSYGYTF.

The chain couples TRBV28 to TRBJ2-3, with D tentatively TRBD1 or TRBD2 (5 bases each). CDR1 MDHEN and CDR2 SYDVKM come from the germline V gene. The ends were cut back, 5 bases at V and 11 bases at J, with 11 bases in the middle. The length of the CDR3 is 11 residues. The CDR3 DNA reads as TGTGCCAGCAGTGGGGGTTGGGGGCAGTATTTT. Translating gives CASSGGWGQYF.

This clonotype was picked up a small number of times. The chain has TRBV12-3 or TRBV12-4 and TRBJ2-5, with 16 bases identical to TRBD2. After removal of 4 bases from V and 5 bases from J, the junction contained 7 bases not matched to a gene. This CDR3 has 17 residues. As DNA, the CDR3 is TGTGCCAGCAGTTCCGGGACTAGCGGGGGGGCCTACGAGACCCAGTACTTC. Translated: CASSSGTSGGAYETQYF.

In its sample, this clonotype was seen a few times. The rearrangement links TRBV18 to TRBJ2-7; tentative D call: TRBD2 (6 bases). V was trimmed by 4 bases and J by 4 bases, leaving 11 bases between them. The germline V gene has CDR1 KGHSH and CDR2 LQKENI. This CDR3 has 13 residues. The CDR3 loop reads CASSRRGPYEQYF. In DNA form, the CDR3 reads TGTGCCAGCTCACGGAGGGGCCCTTACGAGCAGTACTTC.

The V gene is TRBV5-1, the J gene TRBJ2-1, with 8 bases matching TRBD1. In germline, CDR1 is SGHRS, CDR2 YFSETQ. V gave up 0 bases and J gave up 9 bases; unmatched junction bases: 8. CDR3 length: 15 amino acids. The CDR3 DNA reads TGCGCCAGCAGCTTGGCAGGGGGCGGACAGGGTGAGCAGTTCTTC. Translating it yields CASSLAGGGQGEQFF.

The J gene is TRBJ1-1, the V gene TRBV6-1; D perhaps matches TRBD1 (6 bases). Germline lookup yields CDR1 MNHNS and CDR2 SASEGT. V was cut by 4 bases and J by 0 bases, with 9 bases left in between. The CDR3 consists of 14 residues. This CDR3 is CASSVDRLNTEAFF. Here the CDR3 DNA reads TGTGCCAGCAGTGTGGACAGACTGAACACTGAAGCTTTCTTT.

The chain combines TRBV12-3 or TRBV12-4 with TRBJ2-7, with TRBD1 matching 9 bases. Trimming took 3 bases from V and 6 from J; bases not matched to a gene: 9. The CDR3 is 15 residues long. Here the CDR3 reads CASSFARTGDCEQYF. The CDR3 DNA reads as TGTGCCAGCAGTTTTGCTAGGACAGGGGACTGCGAGCAGTACTTC.

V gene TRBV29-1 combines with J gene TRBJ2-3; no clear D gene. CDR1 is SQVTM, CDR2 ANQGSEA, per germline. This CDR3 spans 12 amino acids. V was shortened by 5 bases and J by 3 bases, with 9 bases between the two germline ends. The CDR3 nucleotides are TGCAGCGTTCAGGCCTTAACAGATACGCAGTATTTT. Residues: CSVQALTDTQYF.

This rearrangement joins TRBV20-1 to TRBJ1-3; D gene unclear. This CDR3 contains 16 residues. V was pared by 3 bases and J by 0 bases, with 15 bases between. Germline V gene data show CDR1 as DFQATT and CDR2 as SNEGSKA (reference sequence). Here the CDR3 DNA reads TGCAGTGCTAGGGGTTGGCCAGACCCCTCTGGAAACACCATATATTTT. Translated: CSARGWPDPSGNTIYF.

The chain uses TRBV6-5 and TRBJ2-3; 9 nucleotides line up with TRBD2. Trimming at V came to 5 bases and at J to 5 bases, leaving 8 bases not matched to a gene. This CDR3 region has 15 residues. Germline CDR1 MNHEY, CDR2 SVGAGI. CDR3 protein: CASSESSGVLDTQYF. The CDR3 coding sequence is TGTGCCAGCAGTGAATCTAGCGGGGTGCTAGATACGCAGTATTTT.

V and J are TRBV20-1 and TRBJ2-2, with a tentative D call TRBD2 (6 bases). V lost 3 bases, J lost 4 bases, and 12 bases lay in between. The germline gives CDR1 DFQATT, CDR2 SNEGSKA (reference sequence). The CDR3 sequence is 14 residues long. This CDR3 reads CSASRPGGTGELFF. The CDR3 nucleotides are TGCAGTGCTAGCAGGCCCGGGGGCACCGGGGAGCTGTTTTTT.

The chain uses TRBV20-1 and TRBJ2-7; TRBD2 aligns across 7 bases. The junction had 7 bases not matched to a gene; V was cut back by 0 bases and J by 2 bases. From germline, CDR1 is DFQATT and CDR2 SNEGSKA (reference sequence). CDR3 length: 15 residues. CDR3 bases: TGCAGTGCTAGAGATAGGGCTAGCGGACCCTACGAGCAGTACTTC. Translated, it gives CSARDRASGPYEQYF.

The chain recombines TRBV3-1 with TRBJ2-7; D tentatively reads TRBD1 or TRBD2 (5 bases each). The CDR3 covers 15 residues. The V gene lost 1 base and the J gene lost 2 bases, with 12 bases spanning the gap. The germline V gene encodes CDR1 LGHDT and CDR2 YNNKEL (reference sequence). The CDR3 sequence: CASSQVTRGPYEQYF. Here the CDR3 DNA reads TGTGCCAGCAGCCAAGTTACTAGGGGCCCCTACGAGCAGTACTTC.

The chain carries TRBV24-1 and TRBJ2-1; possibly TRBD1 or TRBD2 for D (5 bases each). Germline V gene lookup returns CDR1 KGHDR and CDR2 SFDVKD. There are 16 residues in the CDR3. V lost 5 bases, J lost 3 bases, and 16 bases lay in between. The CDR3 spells CATSGASGPSYNEQFF. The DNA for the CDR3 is TGTGCCACCAGTGGTGCTTCGGGACCCAGCTACAATGAGCAGTTCTTC.

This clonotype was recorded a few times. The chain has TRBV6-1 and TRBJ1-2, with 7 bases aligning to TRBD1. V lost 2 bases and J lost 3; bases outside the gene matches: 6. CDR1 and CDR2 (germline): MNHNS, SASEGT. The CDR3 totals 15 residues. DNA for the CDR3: TGTGCCAGCAGTGAATACGGACAGGCGCACTATGGCTACACCTTC. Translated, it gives CASSEYGQAHYGYTF.

The CDR3 is CASSLGTGGHSTEAFF. The CDR3 DNA reads as TGTGCCAGCAGCCTCGGGACAGGGGGCCATAGCACTGAAGCTTTCTTT. The gene calls are TRBV3-1 and TRBJ1-1, with 12 bases identical to TRBD1. The CDR3 loop spans 16 amino acids. Trimming took 4 bases from V and 4 from J; bases not matched to a gene: 7. CDR1 and CDR2 from the germline V gene are LGHDT and YNNKEL (reference sequence).

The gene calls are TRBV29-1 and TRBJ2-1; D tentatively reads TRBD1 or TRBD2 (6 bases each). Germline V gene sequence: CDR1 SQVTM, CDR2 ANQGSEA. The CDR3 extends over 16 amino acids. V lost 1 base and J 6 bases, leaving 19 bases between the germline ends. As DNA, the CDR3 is TGCAGCGTTGAAGGGACAGCCGGGACTTTGCTCAATGAGCAGTTCTTC. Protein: CSVEGTAGTLLNEQFF.

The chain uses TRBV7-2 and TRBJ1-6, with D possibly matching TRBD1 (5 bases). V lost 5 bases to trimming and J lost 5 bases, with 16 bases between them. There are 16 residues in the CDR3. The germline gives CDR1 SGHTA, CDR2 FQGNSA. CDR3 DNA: TGTGCCAGCAGCCCTGGGGCCGCAGTGAATAATTCACCCCTCCACTTT. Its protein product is CASSPGAAVNNSPLHF.

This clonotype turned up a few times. The CDR3 DNA follows: TGTGCCAGCAATTGGCAGGGCGCAGATACGCAGTATTTT. Its protein product is CASNWQGADTQYF. The chain combines TRBV2 with TRBJ2-3; TRBD1 is a possible D gene (5 bases). V gave up 7 bases and J gave up 4 bases, with 12 bases separating them. The CDR3 length is 13 residues. The germline CDR1 and CDR2 sequences are SNHLY and FYNNEI.

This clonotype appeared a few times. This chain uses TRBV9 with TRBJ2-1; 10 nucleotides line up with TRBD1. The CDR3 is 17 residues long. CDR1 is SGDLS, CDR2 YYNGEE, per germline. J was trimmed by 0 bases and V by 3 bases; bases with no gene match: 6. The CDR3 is CASSATGGGSSYNEQFF. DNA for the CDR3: TGTGCCAGCAGCGCGACAGGGGGCGGGAGCTCCTACAATGAGCAGTTCTTC.

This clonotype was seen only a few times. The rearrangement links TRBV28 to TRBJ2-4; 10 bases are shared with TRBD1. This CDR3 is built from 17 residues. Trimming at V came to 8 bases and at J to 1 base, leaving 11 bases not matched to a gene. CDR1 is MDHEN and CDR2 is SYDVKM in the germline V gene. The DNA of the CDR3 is TGTGCCAGCGGGCCTCCGGGACAGGGGCGGGCCAAAAACATTCAGTACTTC. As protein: CASGPPGQGRAKNIQYF.

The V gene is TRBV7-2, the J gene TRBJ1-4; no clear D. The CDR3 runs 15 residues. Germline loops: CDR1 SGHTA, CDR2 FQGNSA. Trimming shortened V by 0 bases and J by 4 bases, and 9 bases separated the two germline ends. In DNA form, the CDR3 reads TGTGCCAGCAGCTTAGCCCGGGAGATTAATGAAAAACTGTTTTTT. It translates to CASSLAREINEKLFF.